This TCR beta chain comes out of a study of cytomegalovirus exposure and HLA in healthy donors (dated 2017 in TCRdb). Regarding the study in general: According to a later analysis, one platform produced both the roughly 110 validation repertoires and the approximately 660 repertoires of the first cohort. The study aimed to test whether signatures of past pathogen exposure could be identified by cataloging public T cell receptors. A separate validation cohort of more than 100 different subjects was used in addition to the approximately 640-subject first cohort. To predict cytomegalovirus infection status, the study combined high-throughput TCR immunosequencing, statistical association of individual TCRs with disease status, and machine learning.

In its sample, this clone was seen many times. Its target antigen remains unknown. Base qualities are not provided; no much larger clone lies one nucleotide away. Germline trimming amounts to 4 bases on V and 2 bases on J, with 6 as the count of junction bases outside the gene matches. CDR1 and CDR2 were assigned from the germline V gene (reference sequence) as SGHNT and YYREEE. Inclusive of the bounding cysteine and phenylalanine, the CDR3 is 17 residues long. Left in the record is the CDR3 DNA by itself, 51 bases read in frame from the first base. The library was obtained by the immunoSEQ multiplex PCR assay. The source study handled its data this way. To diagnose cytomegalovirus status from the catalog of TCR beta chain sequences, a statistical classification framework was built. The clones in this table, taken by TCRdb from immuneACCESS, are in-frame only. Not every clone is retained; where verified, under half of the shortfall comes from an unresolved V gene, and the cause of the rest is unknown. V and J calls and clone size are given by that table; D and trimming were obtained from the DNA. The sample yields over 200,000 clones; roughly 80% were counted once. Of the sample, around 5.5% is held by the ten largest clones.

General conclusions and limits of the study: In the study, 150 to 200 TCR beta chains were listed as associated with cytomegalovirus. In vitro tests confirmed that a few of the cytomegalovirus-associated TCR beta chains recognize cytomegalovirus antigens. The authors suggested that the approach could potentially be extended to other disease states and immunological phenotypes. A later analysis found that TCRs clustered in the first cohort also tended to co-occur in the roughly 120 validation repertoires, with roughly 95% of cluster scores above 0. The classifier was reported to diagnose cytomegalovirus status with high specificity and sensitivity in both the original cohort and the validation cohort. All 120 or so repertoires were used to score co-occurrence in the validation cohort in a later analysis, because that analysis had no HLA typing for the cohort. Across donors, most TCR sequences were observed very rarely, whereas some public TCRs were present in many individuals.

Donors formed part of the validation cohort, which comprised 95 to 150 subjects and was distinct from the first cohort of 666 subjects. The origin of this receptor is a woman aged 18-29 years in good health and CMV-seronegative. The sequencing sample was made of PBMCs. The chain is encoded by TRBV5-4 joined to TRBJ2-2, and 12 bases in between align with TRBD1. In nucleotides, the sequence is TGTGCCAGCAGCCTAGGGACAGGGGGCCCTAACACCGGGGAGCTGTTTTTT. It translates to CASSLGTGGPNTGELFF. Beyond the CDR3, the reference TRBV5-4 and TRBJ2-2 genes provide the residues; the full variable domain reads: ETGVTQSPTHLIKTRGQQVTLRCSSQSGHNTVSWYQQALGQGPQFIFQYYREEENGRGNFPPRFSGLQFPNYSSELNVNALELDDSALYLCASSLGTGGPNTGELFFGEGSRLTVL.